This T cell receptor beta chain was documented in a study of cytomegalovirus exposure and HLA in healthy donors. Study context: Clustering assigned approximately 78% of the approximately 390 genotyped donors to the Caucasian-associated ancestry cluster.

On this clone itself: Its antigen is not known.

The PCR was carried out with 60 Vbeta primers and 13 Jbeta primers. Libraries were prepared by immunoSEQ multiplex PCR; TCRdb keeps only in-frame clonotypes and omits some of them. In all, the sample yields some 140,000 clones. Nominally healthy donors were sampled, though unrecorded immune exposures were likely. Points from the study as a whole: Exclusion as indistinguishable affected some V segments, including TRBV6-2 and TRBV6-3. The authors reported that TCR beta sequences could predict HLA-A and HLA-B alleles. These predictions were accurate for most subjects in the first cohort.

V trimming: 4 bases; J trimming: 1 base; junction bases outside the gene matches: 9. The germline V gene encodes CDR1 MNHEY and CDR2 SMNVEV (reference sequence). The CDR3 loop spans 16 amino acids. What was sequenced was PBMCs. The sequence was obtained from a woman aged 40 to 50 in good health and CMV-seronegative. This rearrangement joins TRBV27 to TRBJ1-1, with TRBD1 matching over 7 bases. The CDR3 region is CASSYNDRDPNTEAFF. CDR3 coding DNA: TGTGCCAGCAGTTATAATGACAGGGACCCGAACACTGAAGCTTTCTTT.